These 23 T cell receptor beta chains originate from one sample sequenced in a study of blood T cells in healthy people across ages. A J-beta primer mix and a sample-barcoded 5' primer were used in a second PCR of roughly 6 to 12 cycles. TCRdb reprocessed the 5' RACE reads with MiXCR, giving one entry per CDR3 protein. Of about 670,000 distinct CDR3 sequences detected, more than 45% appear once; the ten largest clones hold 13%. The specimen was blood. These receptors came from a woman over 75 in good health.

About this clonotype itself: A read error may account for a junction end that differs from germline. The chain has TRBV3-1 and TRBJ2-1, with TRBD2 matching 8 bases. The J call may be faulty, since TRBJ2-7 better matches the DNA end. The V gene's germline CDR1 is LGHDT and CDR2 YNNKEL (reference sequence). CDR3 length: 15 residues. This CDR3 is CACSQVREGYNEQYF. In nucleotides, the CDR3 is TGTGCCTGCAGCCAAGTCCGGGAGGGGTACAATGAGCAGTACTTC.

A word on this clonotype: Its ends do not fully match the called genes, so a read error is possible. The V call is TRBV12-3 or TRBV12-4, the J call TRBJ1-1, with 7 bases lining up with TRBD1. The CDR3 has 14 residues. Here the CDR3 reads CASSLTGRNTGAFF. The CDR3 DNA follows: TGTGCCAGCAGCCTGACAGGGCGGAACACTGGAGCTTTCTTT.

This rearrangement joins TRBV4-1 to TRBJ2-4; a weak D match, TRBD2 (5 bases). The J call is in doubt because the DNA end fits TRBJ2-7 better. CDR1 and CDR2 (germline): MGHRA, YSYEKL. This CDR3 is 15 amino acids long. The CDR3 here is CASSQDSDARDEQYF. The CDR3 coding sequence is TGCGCCAGCAGCCAAGATAGTGACGCGAGGGACGAGCAGTACTTC.

The V gene is TRBV7-2, the J gene TRBJ1-3, with unresolved D. Germline V CDR1 and CDR2: SGHTA, FQGNSA. This CDR3 region has 17 residues. The germline V and J ends were trimmed by 5 bases and 4 bases, with 21 bases remaining between them. CDR3 DNA: TGTGCCAGCAGCATTAGAGGACGGGAAAGTTCGGGAAACACCATATATTTT. Its protein product is CASSIRGRESSGNTIYF.

This clonotype has a count of ten or more. V gene TRBV5-1 combines with J gene TRBJ1-1; D is possibly TRBD1 (5 bases). The V gene lost 4 bases and the J gene lost 1 base, with 8 bases spanning the gap. The CDR3 loop spans 13 amino acids. Germline V gene data show CDR1 as SGHRS and CDR2 as YFSETQ. CDR3 protein: CASSEGANTEAFF. CDR3 DNA sequence: TGCGCCAGCAGCGAAGGGGCGAACACTGAAGCTTTCTTT.

This clonotype was counted between two and nine times. The V gene is TRBV5-1, the J gene TRBJ1-6, with D uncertain. This CDR3 is built from 14 residues. CDR1 SGHRS and CDR2 YFSETQ come from the germline V gene. Trimming stripped 6 bases from V and 2 bases from J, with 9 bases between. The CDR3 is CASTEGTYNSPLHF. The CDR3 DNA reads as TGCGCCAGCACGGAAGGGACCTATAATTCACCCCTCCACTTT.

This clonotype was detected ten times or more. The genes are TRBV28 and TRBJ1-2, with D unclear. Trimming stripped 1 base from V and 8 bases from J, with 14 bases between. Germline V gene sequence: CDR1 MDHEN, CDR2 SYDVKM. This CDR3 has 14 residues. The CDR3 region has the DNA TGTGCCAGCAGTTTATTGTTTCGGCATGGGGGCTACACCTTC. Translation gives CASSLLFRHGGYTF.

The V and J genes are TRBV6-2 or TRBV6-3 and TRBJ2-4, with D perhaps matching TRBD2 (5 bases). The CDR3 consists of 11 residues. Trimming shortened V by 6 bases and J by 13 bases, and 13 bases separated the two germline ends. Germline V gives CDR1 MNHEY, CDR2 SVGEGT. DNA for the CDR3: TGTGCCAGCAGCTCTGGACTGATCCAGTACTTC. It encodes CASSSGLIQYF.

The chain joins TRBV7-9 to TRBJ2-1; D is unresolved. CDR3 length: 13 residues. V was pared by 4 bases and J by 6 bases, with 10 bases between. The germline gives CDR1 SEHNR, CDR2 FQNEAQ (reference sequence). CDR3 amino acids: CASSSRGINEQFF. CDR3 sequence (DNA): TGTGCCAGCAGCTCGCGAGGAATCAATGAGCAGTTCTTC. The full variable domain, with the rest looked up from reference TRBV7-9 and TRBJ2-1, is DTGVSQNPRHKITKRGQNVTFRCDPISEHNRLYWYRQTLGQGPEFLTYFQNEAQLEKSRLLSDRFSAERPKGSFSTLEIQRTEQGDSAMYLCASSSRGINEQFFGPGTRLTVL.

This clonotype was picked up a small number of times. The chain joins TRBV6-1 to TRBJ1-4; D not resolved. CDR1 and CDR2 from the germline V gene are MNHNS and SASEGT. Between the trimmed V and J ends, which lost 5 bases and 8 bases, there was a span of 9 bases. The CDR3 is 12 amino acids. The chain's CDR3 is CASSPDYEKLFF. CDR3 nucleotide sequence: TGTGCCAGCAGTCCCGATTACGAAAAACTGTTTTTT.

This clonotype has at least ten counts. The CDR3, as DNA: TGTGCCAGCAGCCAAGACCCGACAGGGATCGAGCAGTACTTC. Its protein is CASSQDPTGIEQYF. V gene TRBV3-1 combines with J gene TRBJ2-7; 7 nucleotides match TRBD1. The germline CDR1 and CDR2 sequences are LGHDT and YNNKEL (reference sequence). The CDR3 is made up of 14 amino acids. V trimming: 0 bases; J trimming: 6 bases; junction bases outside the gene matches: 5.

As for this clonotype: One base away lies a much larger clone, so this may be a sequencing read error. The chain is built from TRBV10-3 and TRBJ1-2, with TRBD1 matching 7 bases. The V segment lost 6 bases and the J segment 6 bases; nucleotides outside the gene matches: 13. CDR3 length: 15 amino acids. CDR1 and CDR2 (germline): ENHRY, SYGVKD. The CDR3 region is CAISRETGLKNGYTF. The CDR3 nucleotides are TGTGCCATCAGCAGGGAGACAGGGTTGAAGAATGGCTACACCTTC.

As to this clonotype: A clone one base away is much larger, so this may be a read error. The V and J genes are TRBV29-1 and TRBJ2-7; 9 nucleotides match TRBD2. This CDR3 has 14 residues. V lost 7 bases and J lost 7; bases outside the gene matches: 14. From germline, CDR1 is SQVTM and CDR2 ANQGSEA. The CDR3 region has the DNA TGCAGCGGAAGAGCGGGAGGTGCCTACAATGAGCAGTACTTC. Amino acid sequence: CSGRAGGAYNEQYF.

Remarks on this clonotype: It may be a read error: a sequence one base away is much more abundant. The rearrangement joins TRBV4-1 to TRBJ2-7; possible D gene TRBD1, 6 bases. There are 17 residues in the CDR3. Germline loops: CDR1 MGHRA, CDR2 YSYEKL. This CDR3 is CAGSPRHVWDNSYEQYF. The CDR3 region has the DNA TGCGCCGGCAGCCCCAGACACGTCTGGGACAATTCCTACGAGCAGTACTTC.

This clonotype was observed a handful of times. This chain uses TRBV12-3 or TRBV12-4 with TRBJ2-2; weak D call: TRBD1 (5 bases). Trimming removed 6 bases from V and 6 bases from J, with 14 bases in between. This CDR3 has 14 residues. The CDR3 reads CASSLQGRSGELFF. CDR3 in DNA: TGTGCCAGCAGCCTCCAGGGCCGTTCCGGGGAGCTGTTTTTT.

Turning to this clonotype: It may be a read error: a sequence one base away is much more abundant. The gene calls are TRBV28 and TRBJ2-7; TRBD2 might be the D (5 bases). Judging by the DNA end, TRBJ2-5 fits better; the J call may be wrong. This CDR3 comprises 14 residues. Germline lookup yields CDR1 MDHEN and CDR2 SYDVKM. CDR3 sequence reads: CASSVVSVRETQYF. In DNA, the CDR3 is TGTGCCAGCAGTGTGGTTAGCGTTAGGGAGACCCAGTACTTC.

On this clonotype: A single base separates this from a much larger clone, so it may be a read error. The V gene is TRBV9, the J gene TRBJ2-1, with TRBD2 matching 7 bases. From germline, CDR1 is SGDLS and CDR2 YYNGEE. The CDR3 is 15 residues long. The CDR3 bases are TGTGCCAGCGGCGTATTGGGGGGGATTTACAATGAGCAGTTCTTC. It yields the protein CASGVLGGIYNEQFF.

The chain employs TRBV28 and TRBJ2-7, with D perhaps assigned TRBD1 or TRBD2 (5 bases each). Gene TRBJ2-5 matches the end of the DNA better, so the J call may be wrong. Germline V CDR1 and CDR2: MDHEN, SYDVKM. The CDR3 is 15 residues long. This chain's CDR3 is CASSYRGLGVETQYF. As DNA, the CDR3 is TGTGCCAGCAGCTACCGGGGCCTAGGAGTGGAGACCCAGTACTTC.

This clonotype has ten or more counts. The V gene is TRBV11-2, the J gene TRBJ2-1; D is tentatively TRBD1 or TRBD2 (5 bases each). Trimming removed 0 bases from V and 4 bases from J, with 10 bases in between. CDR1 and CDR2 (germline): SGHAT, FQNNGV. This CDR3 comprises 15 residues. CDR3 sequence (DNA): TGTGCCAGCAGCTTAGATAGGGGAGATTACAATGAGCAGTTCTTC. Translated: CASSLDRGDYNEQFF.

This clonotype has ten or more counts. The CDR3: CASRPFPFANVLTF. Written as DNA, the CDR3 is TGTGCCAGCAGACCCTTCCCCTTCGCCAACGTCCTGACTTTC. The gene calls are TRBV28 and TRBJ2-6; D gene uncertain. CDR1 is MDHEN and CDR2 is SYDVKM in the germline V gene. CDR3 length: 14 residues. V was shortened by 6 bases and J by 7 bases, with 13 bases between the two germline ends. The full variable domain, its missing parts supplied by reference TRBV28 and TRBJ2-6, is DVKVTQSSRYLVKRTGEKVFLECVQDMDHENMFWYRQDPGLGLRLIYFSYDVKMKEKGDIPEGYSVSREKKERFSLILESASTNQTSMYLCASRPFPFANVLTFGAGSRLTVL.

The chain links TRBV7-2 to TRBJ2-1; no definite D call. The germline gives CDR1 SGHTA, CDR2 FQGNSA. This CDR3 region has 14 residues. With 2 bases removed from V and 5 bases from J, the gap between germline ends came to 10 bases. CDR3 DNA sequence: TGTGCCAGCAGCTTACCCCAGACCCACAATGAGCAGTTCTTC. This encodes CASSLPQTHNEQFF.

Remarks on this clonotype: A read error is possible here, since a much larger clone lies one base away. The rearrangement links TRBV7-9 to TRBJ2-1, with 7 bases identical to TRBD2. Germline values: CDR1 SEHNR, CDR2 FQNEAQ (reference sequence). V trimming: 4 bases; J trimming: 4 bases; junction bases outside the gene matches: 13. The CDR3 consists of 17 residues. This CDR3 is CASSSYRSGANYNEQFF. The DNA of the CDR3 is TGTGCCAGCAGCTCCTACCGCAGCGGGGCGAATTACAATGAGCAGTTCTTC.

This clonotype came up many times. The rearrangement joins TRBV25-1 to TRBJ2-7, with a weak D call TRBD1 (5 bases). Germline loops: CDR1 MGHDK, CDR2 SYGVNS. Deletions cut 4 bases from V and 4 bases from J, with 14 bases between. This CDR3 region has 14 residues. As DNA, the CDR3 is TGTGCCAGCAGTGGAGGACCGACAGAGTACGAGCAGTACTTC. This encodes CASSGGPTEYEQYF.